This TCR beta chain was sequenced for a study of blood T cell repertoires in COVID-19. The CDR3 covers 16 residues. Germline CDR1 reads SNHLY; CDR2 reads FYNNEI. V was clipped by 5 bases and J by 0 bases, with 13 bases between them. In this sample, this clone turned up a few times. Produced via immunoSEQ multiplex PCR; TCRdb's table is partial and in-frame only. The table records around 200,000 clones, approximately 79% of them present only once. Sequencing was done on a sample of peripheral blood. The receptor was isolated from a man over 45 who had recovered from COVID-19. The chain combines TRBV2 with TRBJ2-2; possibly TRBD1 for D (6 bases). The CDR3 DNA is TGTGCCAGCAGTAACAGACAGGCGACGAACACCGGGGAGCTGTTTTTT. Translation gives CASSNRQATNTGELFF. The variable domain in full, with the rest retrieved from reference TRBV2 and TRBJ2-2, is EPEVTQTPSHQVTQMGQEVILRCVPISNHLYFYWYRQILGQKVEFLVSFYNNEISEKSEIFDDQFSVERPDGSNFTLKIRSTKLEDSAMYFCASSNRQATNTGELFFGEGSRLTVL.